This T cell receptor (beta chain) was identified in a study of T-cell memory formation after mild COVID-19. Overall study findings and caveats: Clones that got smaller from day 15 to 85 had even CD4/CD8, while clones growing later tipped toward CD4+.

TCRdb re-derived calls from the 5' RACE reads in MiXCR, one entry per CDR3 protein. The sample gives a few hundred thousand distinct CDR3 sequences, approximately 16% of which show up once; about 22% is in the top ten. Trimming left V 3 bases short and J 13 bases short, with 10 bases between. CDR1 is SGHTA, CDR2 FQGNSA, per germline. This CDR3 spans 12 amino acids. Regarding this clonotype: Antigen: not known.

The TCR was taken from a man aged 18 to 29 who had mild COVID-19 (a few samples of this study predate the infection). Cell type and time point are not known. This chain links TRBV7-2 with TRBJ1-6; TRBD1 is a possible D gene (5 bases). Sequencing used PBMCs or a T cell subset sorted from them (not recorded which). The DNA of the CDR3 is TGTGCCAGCAGCTTCACAGGTTCCCCCCTCCACTTT. It specifies CASSFTGSPLHF. Full variable domain (missing parts from reference TRBV7-2 and TRBJ1-6): GAGVSQSPSNKVTEKGKDVELRCDPISGHTALYWYRQSLGQGLEFLIYFQGNSAPDKSGLPSDRFSAERTGGSVSTLTIQRTQQEDSAVYLCASSFTGSPLHFGNGTRLTVT.